This passage covers 24 T cell receptor beta chains from one sample sequenced in a study of blood T cell repertoires in COVID-19. The table came from immunoSEQ multiplex PCR; TCRdb's copy has only in-frame clones and leaves some out. The sample includes 350,000 to 400,000 clones, more than 75% of them seen just once. The sample was PBMCs or T cells enriched from blood (not recorded which). Source of these receptors: a middle-aged man in a cohort exposed to, infected with or recovered from COVID-19 (not recorded which).

V is TRBV19 and J is TRBJ1-5; tentatively, D is TRBD1 (6 bases). CDR3 length: 17 amino acids. V dropped 5 bases and J dropped 2 bases, with 19 bases sitting between them. Germline loops: CDR1 LNHDA, CDR2 SQIVND (reference sequence). The CDR3 coding sequence is TGTGCCAGTAGTGTCCCACAGGGAGCCCTAGGCAATCAGCCCCAGCATTTT. Its protein is CASSVPQGALGNQPQHF.

This chain connects TRBV20-1 to TRBJ1-5, with unresolved D. The CDR3 has 12 residues. The V gene's germline CDR1 is DFQATT and CDR2 SNEGSKA (reference sequence). Trimming removed 3 bases at V and 0 bases at J, with 3 bases between. The CDR3, as DNA: TGCAGTGCTAGTTATAGCAATCAGCCCCAGCATTTT. Encoded protein: CSASYSNQPQHF.

This chain uses TRBV20-1 with TRBJ2-1, with 7 bases aligning to TRBD2. The CDR3 sequence is 14 residues long. Germline CDR1 reads DFQATT; CDR2 reads SNEGSKA (reference sequence). The trim removed 3 bases at V and 4 bases at J, leaving 6 bases unmatched. CDR3 loop: CSASLASGYNEQFF. CDR3 sequence (DNA): TGCAGTGCTAGTTTAGCTAGCGGATACAATGAGCAGTTCTTC.

In this sample, this clone turned up a few times. The chain is built from TRBV6-1 and TRBJ2-7, with 9 nucleotides matching TRBD2. CDR3 size: 15 residues. CDR1 and CDR2 from the germline V gene are MNHNS and SASEGT. V lost 0 bases and J lost 1; bases outside the gene matches: 1. The CDR3 coding sequence is TGTGCCAGCAGTGAAGCAGCGGGAGGTTCCTACGAGCAGTACTTC. Its protein is CASSEAAGGSYEQYF.

The V gene is TRBV5-8, the J gene TRBJ1-2; maybe TRBD1 (5 bases). Germline CDR1 reads SGHTS; CDR2 reads YDEGEE. The V end lost 4 bases, the J end lost 5 bases, and 21 bases lay between the germline ends. CDR3 size: 16 residues. The CDR3 DNA is TGTGCCAGCAGCCCCCCCCGCATAAGGGGTAGTTATGGCTACACCTTC. This gives the protein CASSPPRIRGSYGYTF.

As regards this clone: Other nucleotide sequences from this sample produce the same CDR3. V is TRBV27 and J is TRBJ1-5, with D possibly matching TRBD1 (5 bases). The V end was cut by 2 bases, the J end by 4 bases, with 9 bases between. This CDR3 is 14 amino acids long. Germline CDR1 and CDR2: MNHEY and SMNVEV (reference sequence). CDR3 coding DNA: TGTGCCAGCAGTTTAGGGGGGAGTAATCAGCCCCAGCATTTT. It yields the protein CASSLGGSNQPQHF.

The CDR3 nucleotides read TGTGCCACCAGCAGAGAACTCAGGCTTAGTAGCACAGATACGCAGTATTTT. Its translation: CATSRELRLSSTDTQYF. The chain recombines TRBV15 with TRBJ2-3; D unclear. The V end was cut by 0 bases, the J end by 0 bases, with 13 bases between. Germline CDR1 reads LNHNV; CDR2 reads YYDKDF (reference sequence). The CDR3 sequence is 17 residues long. Drawing the rest from reference TRBV15 and TRBJ2-3, the complete variable domain is DAMVIQNPRYQVTQFGKPVTLSCSQTLNHNVMYWYQQKSSQAPKLLFHYYDKDFNNEADTPDNFQSRRPNTSFCFLDIRSPGLGDTAMYLCATSRELRLSSTDTQYFGPGTRLTVL.

DNA of the CDR3: TGTGCCAGCAGCACCTCCACGCCAGGGGGCAGTGCTGGCTACACCTTC. It translates to CASSTSTPGGSAGYTF. This chain joins TRBV28 and TRBJ1-2; TRBD1 agrees at 8 bases. Trimming cost V 6 bases and J 7 bases; bases outside gene matches: 16. The CDR3 runs 16 residues. The germline V gene encodes CDR1 MDHEN and CDR2 SYDVKM.

This chain links TRBV27 with TRBJ1-1; D remains ambiguous. The ends were cut back, 8 bases at V and 7 bases at J, with 14 bases in the middle. This CDR3 contains 12 residues. Germline V gives CDR1 MNHEY, CDR2 SMNVEV (reference sequence). The CDR3 is CASGFQRGEAFF. DNA for the CDR3: TGTGCCAGCGGGTTCCAACGGGGTGAAGCTTTCTTT.

V gene TRBV5-4 combines with J gene TRBJ2-3; the D gene is possibly TRBD2 (8 bases). Germline loops: CDR1 SGHNT, CDR2 YYREEE (reference sequence). V lost 6 bases and J 3 bases, leaving 17 bases between the germline ends. This CDR3 contains 15 residues. CDR3 sequence (DNA): TGTGCCAGCAAGCTAGCGGGCAGGGGGACAGATACGCAGTATTTT. Protein sequence: CASKLAGRGTDTQYF.

V and J are TRBV18 and TRBJ1-5; maybe TRBD1 (6 bases). In germline, CDR1 is KGHSH, CDR2 LQKENI. V was pared by 7 bases and J by 2 bases, with 9 bases between. The CDR3 sequence is 13 residues long. CDR3 sequence: CASLQGRNQPQHF. As DNA, the CDR3 is TGTGCCAGCTTACAGGGTCGCAATCAGCCCCAGCATTTT. Complete variable domain (other parts from reference TRBV18 and TRBJ1-5): NAGVMQNPRHLVRRRGQEARLRCSPMKGHSHVYWYRQLPEEGLKFMVYLQKENIIDESGMPKERFSAEFPKEGPSILRIQQVVRGDSAAYFCASLQGRNQPQHFGDGTRLSIL.

This clone was recorded once. The chain has TRBV27 and TRBJ1-1; D is possibly TRBD1 (5 bases). CDR1 is MNHEY, CDR2 SMNVEV, per germline (reference sequence). The V gene lost 7 bases and the J gene lost 1 base, with 19 bases spanning the gap. The CDR3 spans 16 residues. The CDR3 sequence: CASKKSTGDWNTEAFF. Written as DNA, the CDR3 is TGTGCCAGCAAAAAGTCGACGGGGGATTGGAACACTGAAGCTTTCTTT.

The V call is TRBV9, the J call TRBJ1-3, with TRBD1 identical over 9 bases. With V trimmed by 3 bases and J by 4 bases, 5 bases remained unmatched. CDR3 length equals 15 residues. Germline assignment: CDR1 SGDLS and CDR2 YYNGEE. The CDR3 is CASSAWDRDGNTIYF. CDR3 coding DNA: TGTGCCAGCAGCGCTTGGGACAGGGACGGAAACACCATATATTTT.

This rearrangement joins TRBV6-5 to TRBJ2-7; the D gene is possibly TRBD2 (6 bases). Germline values: CDR1 MNHEY, CDR2 SVGAGI. V lost 4 bases and J 2 bases, leaving 15 bases between the germline ends. This CDR3 region has 15 residues. The CDR3 coding sequence is TGTGCCAGCAGTTTCCGGGACTGGGGGACCTACGAGCAGTACTTC. It encodes CASSFRDWGTYEQYF.

This sequence joins TRBV2 and TRBJ2-3; TRBD2 matches at 13 bases. Germline V lookup: CDR1 SNHLY, CDR2 FYNNEI. The V segment lost 7 bases and the J segment 1 base; nucleotides outside the gene matches: 2. The length of the CDR3 is 15 residues. In nucleotides, the CDR3 is TGTGCCAGCAAGGGACTAGCGGGGCGCACAGATACGCAGTATTTT. Its protein is CASKGLAGRTDTQYF.

This chain joins TRBV6-4 and TRBJ1-3; 11 bases fit TRBD1. There are 18 residues in the CDR3. V gave up 2 bases and J gave up 6 bases; unmatched junction bases: 12. The germline V gene has CDR1 MRHNA and CDR2 SNTAGT. The CDR3 nucleotides are TGTGCCAGCAGTGACCCGGACAGGGGGCTAGGTAAGGAAAACACCATATATTTT. Translating gives CASSDPDRGLGKENTIYF.

The V and J genes are TRBV3-1 (or the pseudogene TRBV3-2) and TRBJ1-1; D gene ambiguous. From germline, CDR1 is LGHDT and CDR2 YNNKEL (reference sequence). Trimming removed 3 bases from V and 1 base from J, with 3 bases in between. CDR3 length: 12 residues. CDR3 sequence: CASSHQNTEAFF. DNA of the CDR3: TGTGCCAGCAGCCACCAGAACACTGAAGCTTTCTTT.

The J gene is TRBJ2-7, the V gene TRBV7-6; 7 nucleotides agree with TRBD2. The germline CDR1 and CDR2 sequences are SGHVS and FNYEAQ. Unmatched junction bases numbered 8, after V lost 2 bases and J lost 4 bases. CDR3 length: 15 amino acids. CDR3 residues: CASSLTAGLGYEQYF. As DNA, the CDR3 is TGTGCCAGCAGCTTAACCGCAGGACTAGGGTACGAGCAGTACTTC.

The rearrangement uses TRBV5-4 and TRBJ2-1; 9 bases are shared with TRBD2. The CDR3 is 16 amino acids. J gave up 7 bases and V 0 bases, and 8 bases lay outside the gene matches. The germline CDR1 and CDR2 sequences are SGHNT and YYREEE (reference sequence). The CDR3 DNA is TGTGCCAGCAGCTTGGAAGCTAGCGGGATAGGAAATGAGCAGTTCTTC. Protein product: CASSLEASGIGNEQFF.

The V and J genes are TRBV27 and TRBJ2-1; 12 bases are shared with TRBD2. The CDR3 spans 16 residues. After removal of 6 bases from V and 2 bases from J, the junction contained 5 bases not matched to a gene. Germline V gene sequence: CDR1 MNHEY, CDR2 SMNVEV (reference sequence). CDR3 DNA: TGTGCCAGCAGCCGAAGGACTAGCGGGACCTACAATGAGCAGTTCTTC. Residues: CASSRRTSGTYNEQFF.

J is TRBJ2-2 and V is TRBV5-1, with D hard to call. V was shortened by 4 bases and J by 3 bases, with 13 bases between the two germline ends. The CDR3 runs to 15 residues. The V gene's germline CDR1 is SGHRS and CDR2 YFSETQ. In nucleotides, the CDR3 is TGCGCCAGCAGCCTCGCCGCCCGGGACACCGGGGAGCTGTTTTTT. Residues: CASSLAARDTGELFF.

Details on this clone: Other DNA sequences in this specimen translate into the identical CDR3. The chain has TRBV6-5 and TRBJ1-5; D gene ambiguous. CDR1 is MNHEY, CDR2 SVGAGI, per germline. V shed 2 bases and J shed 1 base, with 6 bases lying between them. This CDR3 comprises 14 residues. The CDR3 loop is CASSYKQSNQPQHF. The CDR3 coding sequence is TGTGCCAGCAGTTACAAACAGAGCAATCAGCCCCAGCATTTT.

The chain recombines TRBV30 with TRBJ2-7; TRBD2 is a possible D gene (6 bases). CDR3 length: 14 residues. Germline loops: CDR1 GTSNPN, CDR2 SVGIG (reference sequence). The germline V and J ends were trimmed by 0 bases and 2 bases, with 11 bases remaining between them. In DNA, the CDR3 is TGTGCCTGGAGTGTACCGGGAGCTCCCTACGAGCAGTACTTC. Its translation: CAWSVPGAPYEQYF.

The V call is TRBV10-3, the J call TRBJ1-1; the match to TRBD1 covers 7 bases. Per germline, CDR1 ENHRY and CDR2 SYGVKD. Unmatched junction bases numbered 5, after V lost 3 bases and J lost 1 base. There are 15 residues in the CDR3. CDR3 protein: CAISDQDRENTEAFF. DNA for the CDR3: TGTGCCATCAGTGACCAAGACAGGGAGAACACTGAAGCTTTCTTT.